The present TCR beta chain was sequenced within a study of blood T cell repertoires in COVID-19. Assay used: immunoSEQ multiplex PCR; TCRdb lists only in-frame clones, some missing. The sample holds around 230,000 clones, 86% seen once. The TCR comes from a man over 45 with COVID-19, enrolled during active disease. The sequencing input was peripheral blood.

The CDR3 DNA reads as TGTGCCAGCACCTACGGAACAGCAAATTACGAGCAGTACTTC. This codes for CASTYGTANYEQYF. This chain uses TRBV2 with TRBJ2-7; no definite D call. Trimming removed 7 bases at V and 4 bases at J, with 17 bases between. This CDR3 is 14 amino acids long. Per the germline V gene, CDR1 is SNHLY and CDR2 is FYNNEI. The variable domain in full, completed from reference TRBV2 and TRBJ2-7, reads EPEVTQTPSHQVTQMGQEVILRCVPISNHLYFYWYRQILGQKVEFLVSFYNNEISEKSEIFDDQFSVERPDGSNFTLKIRSTKLEDSAMYFCASTYGTANYEQYFGPGTRLTVT.